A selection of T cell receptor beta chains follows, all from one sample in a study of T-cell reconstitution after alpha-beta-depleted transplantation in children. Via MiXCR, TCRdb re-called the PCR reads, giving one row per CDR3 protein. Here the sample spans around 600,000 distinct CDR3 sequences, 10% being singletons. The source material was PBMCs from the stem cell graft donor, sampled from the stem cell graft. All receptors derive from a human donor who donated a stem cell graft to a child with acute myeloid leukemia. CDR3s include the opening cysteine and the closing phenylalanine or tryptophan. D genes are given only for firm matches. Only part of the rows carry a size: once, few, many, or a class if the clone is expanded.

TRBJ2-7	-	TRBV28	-	CASSSPGRPYEQYF	TGTGCCAGCAGTTCCCCAGGAAGGCCCTACGAGCAGTACTTC
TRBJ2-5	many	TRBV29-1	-	CSVASLETQYF	TGCAGCGTTGCCAGTTTGGAGACCCAGTACTTC
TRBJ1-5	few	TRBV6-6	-	CASRDRQDQPQHF	TGTGCCAGCAGAGACAGACAGGATCAGCCCCAGCATTTT
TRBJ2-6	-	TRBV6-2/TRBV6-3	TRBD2	CASNHGFSGTLSGANVLTF	TGTGCCAGCAACCACGGGTTTAGCGGGACTCTCTCTGGGGCCAACGTCCTGACTTTC
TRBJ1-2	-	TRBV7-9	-	CASSQHPEGYTF	TGTGCCAGCAGCCAACACCCGGAAGGCTACACCTTC
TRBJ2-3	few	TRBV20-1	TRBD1	CSPLPTGESTDTQYF	TGCAGTCCCCTCCCGACAGGGGAGAGCACAGATACGCAGTATTTT
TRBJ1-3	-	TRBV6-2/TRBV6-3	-	CASSSQQRASGNTIYF	TGTGCCAGCAGTTCCCAACAACGGGCATCAGGAAACACCATATATTTT
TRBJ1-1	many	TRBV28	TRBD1	CASSLGQAEAFF	TGTGCCAGCAGTTTGGGACAGGCTGAAGCTTTCTTT
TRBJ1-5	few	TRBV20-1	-	CSVRENSNQPQHF	TGCAGTGTCCGGGAGAATAGCAATCAGCCCCAGCATTTT
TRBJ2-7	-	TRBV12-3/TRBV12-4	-	CVSSSLGRASSYEQYF	TGTGTCAGCAGTTCTTTAGGGCGGGCGAGCTCCTACGAGCAGTACTTC
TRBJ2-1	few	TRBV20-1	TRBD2	CSASALAGEFGYNEQFF	TGCAGTGCTAGTGCACTAGCGGGAGAATTTGGTTACAATGAGCAGTTCTTC
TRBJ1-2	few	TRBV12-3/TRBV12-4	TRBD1	CASSPYTGEGYTF	TGTGCCAGCAGCCCATACACAGGGGAAGGCTACACCTTC
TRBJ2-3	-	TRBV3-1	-	CASYPTPDMSTDTQYF	TGTGCCAGCTACCCTACCCCGGACATGAGCACAGATACGCAGTATTTT
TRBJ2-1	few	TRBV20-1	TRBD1	CSAYRDSVNEQFF	TGCAGTGCTTACCGGGACAGCGTTAATGAGCAGTTCTTC
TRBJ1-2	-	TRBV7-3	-	CASSAQGAGYTF	TGTGCCAGCAGCGCTCAGGGTGCTGGCTACACCTTC
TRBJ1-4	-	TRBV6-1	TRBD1	CASSPADRERDEKLFF	TGTGCCAGCAGCCCCGCGGACAGGGAAAGAGATGAAAAACTGTTTTTT
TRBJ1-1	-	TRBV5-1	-	CASSFYSGANTEAFF	TGCGCCAGCAGCTTTTATTCAGGGGCGAACACTGAAGCTTTCTTT
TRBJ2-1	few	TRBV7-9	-	CASSLAAANLYNEQFF	TGTGCCAGCAGCTTAGCGGCGGCTAACCTTTACAATGAGCAGTTCTTC
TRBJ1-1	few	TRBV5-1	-	CASSSLGPMNTEAFF	TGCGCCAGCAGCTCCCTTGGACCCATGAACACTGAAGCTTTCTTT
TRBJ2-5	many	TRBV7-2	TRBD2	CASSSRAGIIQETQYF	TGTGCCAGCAGCTCGAGAGCGGGGATAATCCAAGAGACCCAGTACTTC
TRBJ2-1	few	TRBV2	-	CASSEGPGSRDNEQFF	TGTGCCAGCAGTGAAGGGCCGGGCTCCCGAGACAATGAGCAGTTCTTC
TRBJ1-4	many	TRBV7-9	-	CASSLDRRATNEKLFF	TGTGCCAGCAGCTTAGACCGCAGGGCAACTAATGAAAAACTGTTTTTT
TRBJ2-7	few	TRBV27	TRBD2	CASSLEGTSGYEQYF	TGTGCCAGCAGTTTAGAGGGGACTAGCGGCTACGAGCAGTACTTC
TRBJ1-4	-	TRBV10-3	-	CASLPSVGEKLFF	TGTGCCTCGCTCCCCAGCGTTGGCGAAAAACTGTTTTTT
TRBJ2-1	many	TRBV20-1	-	CSARDGGTPSSYNEQFF	TGCAGTGCTAGAGATGGAGGGACCCCTAGCTCCTACAATGAGCAGTTCTTC
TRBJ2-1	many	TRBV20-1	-	CSARRQGGEQFF	TGCAGTGCTAGAAGGCAGGGCGGGGAGCAGTTCTTC
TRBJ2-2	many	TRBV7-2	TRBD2	CASSLYSGTPTGELFF	TGTGCCAGCAGCTTATATAGCGGGACACCAACCGGGGAGCTGTTTTTT
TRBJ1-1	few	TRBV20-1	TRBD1	CSARGQQNTEAFF	TGCAGTGCTAGGGGACAGCAGAACACTGAAGCTTTCTTT
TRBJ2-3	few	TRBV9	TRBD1	CASSQTRIGTGADTQYF	TGTGCCAGCAGCCAAACCAGAATCGGGACAGGGGCAGATACGCAGTATTTT
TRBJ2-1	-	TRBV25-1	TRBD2	CASLSFTGTSGSNEQFF	TGTGCCAGCCTGTCCTTCACCGGGACTAGCGGGAGCAATGAGCAGTTCTTC
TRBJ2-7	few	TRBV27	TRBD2	CASSEFSGMVGEQYF	TGTGCCAGCAGTGAGTTCAGCGGGATGGTCGGCGAGCAGTACTTC
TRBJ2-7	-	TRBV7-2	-	CASSSVPDGNIHEQYF	TGTGCCAGCAGCTCTGTTCCGGACGGAAATATCCACGAGCAGTACTTC
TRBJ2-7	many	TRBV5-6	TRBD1	CASSLTGTGGYEQYF	TGTGCCAGCAGCTTAACCGGGACAGGGGGGTACGAGCAGTACTTC
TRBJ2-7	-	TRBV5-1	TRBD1	CASRPGTGNHEQYF	TGCGCCAGCAGACCCGGGACAGGGAACCACGAGCAGTACTTC
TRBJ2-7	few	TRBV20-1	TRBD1	CSANDRVNEQYF	TGCAGTGCTAACGACAGGGTCAACGAGCAGTACTTC
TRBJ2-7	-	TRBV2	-	CASMRVSYEQYF	TGTGCCAGCATGAGGGTCTCCTACGAGCAGTACTTC
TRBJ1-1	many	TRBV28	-	CASRRPPGDTEAFF	TGTGCCAGCAGGCGGCCCCCTGGGGACACTGAAGCTTTCTTT
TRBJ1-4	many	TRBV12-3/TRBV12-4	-	CASSLAPGDEKLFF	TGTGCCAGCAGTTTAGCTCCGGGGGATGAAAAACTGTTTTTT
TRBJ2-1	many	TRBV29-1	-	CSVDLQKTYNEQFF	TGCAGCGTTGACCTACAGAAAACCTACAATGAGCAGTTCTTC
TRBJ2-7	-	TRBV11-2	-	CASSLVSGIVEYF	TGTGCCAGCAGCTTAGTTTCCGGGATCGTAGAGTACTTC
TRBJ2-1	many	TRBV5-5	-	CASSFSASPGRSEQFF	TGTGCCAGCAGCTTTTCCGCCTCCCCGGGGAGGAGTGAGCAGTTCTTC